These T cell receptor beta chains were read from a single sample in a study of blood T cells in healthy people across ages. TCRdb re-called the 5' RACE reads through MiXCR, storing one row per CDR3 protein. Of 1.5 million to 2 million distinct CDR3 sequences listed, around half are singletons. The source material was blood. All receptors derive from a woman aged 40 to 50 in good health. The CDR3 runs from the conserved cysteine through the conserved F or W. A D gene is named only where the DNA matches it firmly. The size field is filled for only some rows; it gives once, few, many or a size class.

d_call,clone_size,j_call,v_call,cdr3_nt,cdr3_aa
TRBD2,NA,TRBJ2-5,TRBV14,TGTGCCAGCAAGATCGGGGGGAGAGAGACCCAGTACTTC,CASKIGGRETQYF
NA,NA,TRBJ2-7,TRBV6-1,TGTGCCAGCAACGGATACGAGCAGTACTTC,CASNGYEQYF
NA,few,TRBJ2-5,TRBV7-9,TGTGCCAGCAGCTTAAGTCAGTACCAAGAGACCCAGTACTTC,CASSLSQYQETQYF
TRBD2,NA,TRBJ2-3,TRBV27,TGTGCCAGCAGTCTCCGACTAGCGGGGGATCTCGTGAGCACAGATACGCAGTATTTT,CASSLRLAGDLVSTDTQYF
NA,NA,TRBJ2-7,TRBV7-2,TGTGCCAGCGGCCGAGGTGGGGGTCGGGGCTCCTACGAGCAGTACTTC,CASGRGGGRGSYEQYF
NA,few,TRBJ2-4,TRBV4-1,TGCGCCAGCAGCCAAGTCCCCGCCACAGCCAAAAACATTCAGTACTTC,CASSQVPATAKNIQYF
TRBD1,NA,TRBJ2-5,TRBV27,TGTGCCAGCAGTTTGGACAGGGCTGCGACCCAGTACTTC,CASSLDRAATQYF
NA,few,TRBJ2-5,TRBV28,TGTGCCAGCAGGGACCCGGAGACCCAGTACTTC,CASRDPETQYF
TRBD1,few,TRBJ2-7,TRBV12-3/TRBV12-4,TGTGCCAGCAGTCGTTCGGGACAGGGGCTGAGGGAGCAGTACTTC,CASSRSGQGLREQYF
TRBD2,NA,TRBJ2-3,TRBV11-2,TGTGCCAGCAGCTCGAGACTAGCGGGGACGGGAGATACGCAGTATTTT,CASSSRLAGTGDTQYF
NA,once,TRBJ2-3,TRBV7-8,TGTGCCAGCCAGCGGACCTTGGGATCTAGCACAGATACGCAGTATTTT,CASQRTLGSSTDTQYF
NA,few,TRBJ2-7,TRBV27,TGTGCCAGCACCCCGACAGCTGGGGGCTCCTACGAGCAGTACTTC,CASTPTAGGSYEQYF
NA,NA,TRBJ1-2,TRBV7-8,TGTGCCAGCAGCTTAGCGCCGGACACTAACTATGGCTACACCTTC,CASSLAPDTNYGYTF
TRBD1,NA,TRBJ1-1,TRBV7-9,TGTGCCAGCAGCTTAGGGCGGACAGGGGGCAGGTTGAACACTGAAGCTTTCTTT,CASSLGRTGGRLNTEAFF
NA,NA,TRBJ2-6,TRBV5-1,TGCGCCAGCAGCTTGTCTGGGACACCTGGGGCCAACGTCCTGACTTTC,CASSLSGTPGANVLTF
NA,few,TRBJ2-5,TRBV4-2,TGTGCCAGCAGCCAAAGACCCCTTAAGGGGGAGACCCAGTACTTC,CASSQRPLKGETQYF
NA,NA,TRBJ2-3,TRBV4-2,TGTGATGCGAGCGCAGATACGCAGTATTTT,CDASADTQYF
NA,few,TRBJ2-5,TRBV12-3/TRBV12-4,TGTGCCAGCAGTGCATGGGCACCACGGGAGACCCAGTACTTC,CASSAWAPRETQYF
TRBD2,NA,TRBJ2-1,TRBV6-5,TGTGCCAGCAGTTACCCCAGTCCCGGGACTAGCGGGGGGCCCAAATCCTACAATGAGCAGTTCTTC,CASSYPSPGTSGGPKSYNEQFF
TRBD2,NA,TRBJ2-5,TRBV20-1,TGCAGTGCTTCAGGACTAGCGGGGGGGCAAGAGACCCAGTACTTC,CSASGLAGGQETQYF
TRBD1,NA,TRBJ1-2,TRBV18,TGTGCCAGCTCACGGGGGACAGGGAGCGACTACACCTTC,CASSRGTGSDYTF
TRBD1,NA,TRBJ1-2,TRBV4-3,TGCGCCAGCAGCCAAAGGACAGGCTATGGCTACACCTTC,CASSQRTGYGYTF
TRBD1,NA,TRBJ1-4,TRBV4-3,TGCGCCAGCAGTGTTACAGGGGGCCCTAATGAAAAACTGTCTTTT,CASSVTGGPNEKLSF
NA,NA,TRBJ1-1,TRBV29-1,TGCAGCGTCCCGAACGTAGCGGAAGCCGAAGCTTTCTTT,CSVPNVAEAEAFF
TRBD2,NA,TRBJ2-7,TRBV6-5,TGTGCCACTGGCGGGAGGAGCGGCTACGAGCAGTACTTC,CATGGRSGYEQYF
TRBD1,NA,TRBJ1-1,TRBV12-3/TRBV12-4,TGTGCCAGCAGTCCTCGGACAGGGGGGTACACTGAAGCTTTCTTT,CASSPRTGGYTEAFF
NA,NA,TRBJ2-3,TRBV27,TGTGCCAGCAGTTTATACGGGGTCCCCAACACAGATACGCAGTATTTT,CASSLYGVPNTDTQYF
TRBD2,few,TRBJ2-3,TRBV29-1,TGCAGCGTTGAAAGGGTGCGGGGGGACCGTGGGGATACGCAGTATTTT,CSVERVRGDRGDTQYF
NA,NA,TRBJ1-2,TRBV7-3,TGTGCCAGCAGCGAAGAACCATTCCAGGGTCGCGGCTATGGCTACACCTTC,CASSEEPFQGRGYGYTF
TRBD1,NA,TRBJ2-7,TRBV28,TGTGCCAGCAGTTTATCAGGGGGTTTGGTCTACGAGCAGTACTTC,CASSLSGGLVYEQYF
TRBD2,NA,TRBJ2-2,TRBV7-2,TGTGCCAGCAGCGCGTCTTCGACTAGCGGGCTCGGGACCGGGGAGCTGTTTTTT,CASSASSTSGLGTGELFF
TRBD1,NA,TRBJ2-7,TRBV29-1,TGCAGCGTTGTAGGGGGACAGGACTACGAGCAGTACTTC,CSVVGGQDYEQYF
NA,NA,TRBJ2-5,TRBV28,TGTGCCAGCAGTGGGGCGTGGCAGGGGAAAGAGACCCAGTACTTC,CASSGAWQGKETQYF
NA,NA,TRBJ2-7,TRBV5-1,TGCGCCAGCGGCTTGGCCGGACAGACCTACGAGCAGTACTTC,CASGLAGQTYEQYF
TRBD1,NA,TRBJ1-2,TRBV12-3/TRBV12-4,TGTGCCAGCAGTTTATTGGGGCCAGGGGGCGGGAGCTATGGCTACACCTTC,CASSLLGPGGGSYGYTF
NA,NA,TRBJ2-1,TRBV28,TGTGCCACCACAGCTCCCGGGACACTCGGGCGACATGAGCAGTTCTTC,CATTAPGTLGRHEQFF
NA,NA,TRBJ2-1,TRBV2,TGTGCCAGCAGTGAAGTCTACAATGAGCAGTTCTTC,CASSEVYNEQFF
NA,NA,TRBJ2-3,TRBV5-1,TGCGCCAGCAGCGTTGGCCGGCCGTCCGATACGCAGTATTTT,CASSVGRPSDTQYF
NA,NA,TRBJ2-6,TRBV5-1,TGCGCCAGCAGACAGGGACCCAGCTCTGGGGCCAACGTCCTGACTTTC,CASRQGPSSGANVLTF
TRBD1,NA,TRBJ1-1,TRBV4-3,TGCGCCAGCAGGGAAGGACAGGGGGGTTTGCAGAACACTGAAGCTTTCTTT,CASREGQGGLQNTEAFF
TRBD1,NA,TRBJ2-5,TRBV12-3/TRBV12-4,TGTGCCAGCAGTGAGGGACAGGGGTACCAAGAGACCCAGTACTTC,CASSEGQGYQETQYF
TRBD1,few,TRBJ1-5,TRBV4-1,TGCGCCAGCAGCCCTTTACACAGGGGCGGCAATCAGCCCCAGCATTTT,CASSPLHRGGNQPQHF
TRBD1,NA,TRBJ1-2,TRBV28,TGTGCCAGCAGTGCAGGGGGCTCTTGGGGCTACACCTTC,CASSAGGSWGYTF
NA,NA,TRBJ1-4,TRBV7-2,TGTGCCAGCAGCTTAGTGGGGACACCAGTTAATGAAAAACTGTTTTTT,CASSLVGTPVNEKLFF
TRBD1,few,TRBJ2-5,TRBV28,TGTGCCAGCAGTACCTGGGACAGGGGCCCGCAAGAGACCCAGTACTTC,CASSTWDRGPQETQYF